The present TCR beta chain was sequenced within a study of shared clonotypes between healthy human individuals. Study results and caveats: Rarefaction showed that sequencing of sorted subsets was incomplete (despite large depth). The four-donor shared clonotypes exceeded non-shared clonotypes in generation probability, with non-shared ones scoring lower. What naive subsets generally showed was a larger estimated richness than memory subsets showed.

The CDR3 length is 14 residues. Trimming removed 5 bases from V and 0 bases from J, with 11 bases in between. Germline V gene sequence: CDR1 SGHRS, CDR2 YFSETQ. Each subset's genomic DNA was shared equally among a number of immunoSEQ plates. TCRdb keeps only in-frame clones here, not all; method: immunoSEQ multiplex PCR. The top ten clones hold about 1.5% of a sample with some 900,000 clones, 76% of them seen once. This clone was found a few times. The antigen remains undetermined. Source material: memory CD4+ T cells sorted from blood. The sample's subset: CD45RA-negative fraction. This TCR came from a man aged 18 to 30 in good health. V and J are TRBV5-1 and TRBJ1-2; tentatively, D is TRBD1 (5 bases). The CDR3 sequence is CASRMGGSNYGYTF. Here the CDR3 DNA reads TGCGCCAGCAGGATGGGGGGATCTAACTATGGCTACACCTTC.